The subject of this entry is one T cell receptor (beta chain). V lost 5 bases to trimming and J lost 0 bases, with 19 bases between them. Per germline, CDR1 LGHNT and CDR2 FRNRAP. The CDR3 has 18 residues. This sample is drawn from a study of blood T cell repertoires in COVID-19. At the level of the study: Sites across the United States, Italy and Spain contributed samples from acute and convalescent COVID-19.

The method was immunoSEQ multiplex PCR; TCRdb's version includes in-frame clones alone and lacks a portion of them. The sample lists under 250,000 clones; 83% were seen once. This chain connects TRBV12-5 to TRBJ1-4; D perhaps matches TRBD1 (5 bases). Sample: peripheral blood. The TCR was taken from a human donor in a cohort sampled during active COVID-19. CDR3: CASGPPPGPIATNEKLFF. In DNA, the CDR3 is TGTGCTAGTGGTCCCCCCCCAGGGCCGATTGCAACTAATGAAAAACTGTTTTTT.